The text below deals with one T cell receptor beta chain. Its antigen is still unknown. A sample-barcoded 5' primer and a J-beta primer mix were used in a second PCR of roughly 7 to 11 cycles. In TCRdb, the 5' RACE reads were re-called with MiXCR into one record per CDR3 protein. The data contain roughly 680,000 distinct CDR3 sequences, around 48% of them singletons. This sample is part of a study of blood T cells in healthy people across ages. Study results and caveats: Unsorted PBMCs blocked a conclusive comparison of naive and antigen-experienced cells. Whereas aged donors had fewer naive CD4+ cells, long-lived donors had more of them and higher diversity.

The CDR3 has 13 residues. V was pared by 1 base and J by 2 bases, with 6 bases between. CDR1 DFQATT and CDR2 SNEGSKA come from the germline V gene (reference sequence). The sequence derives from a woman in her fifties or sixties in good health. This chain links TRBV20-1 with TRBJ2-1; TRBD1 or TRBD2 may be the D gene (5 bases each). The sequencing input was blood. CDR3 in DNA: TGCAGTGCTAGAGGGGGGACCTACAATGAGCAGTTCTTC. Protein sequence: CSARGGTYNEQFF.